Listed below are T cell receptor beta chains from one sample, sequenced in a study of cytomegalovirus exposure and HLA in healthy donors. Data came from immunoSEQ multiplex PCR; TCRdb stores just in-frame clones and leaves some out. The sample lists 100,000 to 150,000 clones; 8.5% were seen once. Sequencing was carried out using PBMCs. The receptors were sampled from a man aged 40-49 years in good health and CMV-seronegative. Both conserved end residues are trimmed from each CDR3. A D gene is named only where the DNA matches it firmly. Part of the rows lack a size; the others show once, few, many or a class for expanded clones.

d_call cdr3_length clone_size v_call cdr3_aa
TRBD2 13 few TRBV12-5 ASGSPGLGDNEQF
- 15 few TRBV19 ASSIDLKKTFTDTQY
- 12 few TRBV19 ASSISGTRYEQY
- 10 - TRBV6-5 ASTKPNNEQF
TRBD1 12 few TRBV7-9 ASSGDRGSHEQY
- 9 - TRBV20-1 SAPTQGRYT
- 12 - TRBV4-3 ASSQVTISGELF
- 11 few TRBV30 AGSITGPYGYT
- 12 - TRBV7-2 ASSLGRQLRSYT
- 14 few TRBV6-6 ASNKPGSGSFYGYT
TRBD2 13 - TRBV5-1 ASSSPGLATYEQF
TRBD1 13 - TRBV28 ASSYRTGGRQPQH
TRBD1 16 - TRBV4-1 ASSQAPSGTGGSDTQY
- 10 few TRBV7-2 ASSSTSLLAF
TRBD1 12 - TRBV27 ASSPAGTVRGYT
TRBD1 13 few TRBV7-9 ASSLPGQGFSGYT
- 12 few TRBV5-6 ASSVDRNDSPLH
TRBD1 10 - TRBV28 ASSNRGFGYT
- 12 - TRBV9 ASSNGDSNQPQH
- 11 - TRBV1 TSSLGGYNEQF
TRBD2 13 - TRBV4-3 ASSLLAGSTDTQY
TRBD1 12 few TRBV4-1 ASSRTGKDGELF
- 13 - TRBV19 ASSIASGTPETQY
TRBD2 13 few TRBV2 ASSEPSGGTDTQY
TRBD1 13 - TRBV19 ASSIGGQGSSPLH
- 13 few TRBV30 AWDSAGSYNSPLH
- 11 - TRBV2 ASTRGLSYGYT
TRBD2 13 - TRBV7-6 ASSLVAGVYNEQF
TRBD1 13 - TRBV11-3 ASSSGTENTGELF
TRBD1 12 - TRBV5-8 ASDSTGGGYGYT
TRBD1 13 - TRBV19 ASRRGQGETGELF
TRBD2 13 - TRBV14 ASSQGLAGTDTQY
- 11 - TRBV11-2 ASSLVAANGYT
TRBD1 13 - TRBV15 ATSWGQGAENEQF
- 12 - TRBV9 ASSVGYSQETQY
- 12 - TRBV27 ASSLQGSNYGYT
- 13 few TRBV19 ASSTIMEGGSPLH
- 13 - TRBV4-1 ASSQDAGFQETQY
- 10 - TRBV2 ACFQGGDEQF
- 12 - TRBV29-1 SVEDDGGYNEQF
- 12 - TRBV27 ASDRDTGLWEQY
- 14 few TRBV19 ASSSSGRLWETEAF
- 14 few TRBV7-9 ASAPLAGGVGNEQF
TRBD1 15 few TRBV7-9 ASSLALVSTGQETQY
- 9 - TRBV6-6 ASSSLSEQY
TRBD1 16 - TRBV7-6 ASSFRPGTGENTGELF
TRBD2 11 - TRBV13 ASSPRGGETQY
TRBD1 13 few TRBV5-1 ASSLAFGQGGEQY
- 13 few TRBV28 ASRTGGGGGNEQF
TRBD1 13 - TRBV5-6 ASSLKWTGSEKLF
- 13 - TRBV7-2 ASSFRSGGTDTQY
- 12 few TRBV11-3 ASSDREIGETQY
TRBD1 16 - TRBV5-6 ASSSWTGSLTGANVLT